This TCR beta chain was captured in a study of CD8+ T cells in alopecia areata (dated by TCRdb to the late 2010s). Regarding the complete study: Treated patients were enrolled in an open-label pilot trial of oral tofacitinib, 5 to 10 mg twice daily, for moderate-to-severe alopecia areata. In treated patients, disease severity was measured using the SALT score, which gives the percentage of scalp surface area affected. Tofacitinib was administered for 6 to 18 months, and 6 months of follow-up off drug were then conducted to assess delayed response and recurrence. Biopsies were taken from tofacitinib-treated patients at baseline and again at 4 and 24 weeks into treatment, and several of those patients also had a later scalp biopsy. Scalp clonality was compared among normal scalp (n=4), patchy alopecia areata scalp (n=8), and alopecia totalis/universalis scalp (n=8). In both human patients and the C3H/HeJ mouse model, the study applied high-throughput TCRbeta sequencing to look at T cell clonal expansion in alopecia areata. RNA was obtained with the PAXgene miRNA kit for fixed scalp, the miRNeasy kit for PBMCs, and the RNeasy kit for mouse skin. TCRbeta CDR3 regions were amplified by immunoSEQ multiplex PCR with 35 Vbeta forward and 13 Jbeta reverse primers. On the human side, TCRbeta sequencing was run on scalp tissue and on sorted CD4+ and CD8+ peripheral blood T cells from healthy controls and from alopecia areata patients with either patchy or totalis/universalis disease. Overall study results and their limits: Because the treated cohort was small and included a single nonresponder, larger studies are needed to assess links between baseline CD8+ expansion and response. Lesional scalp, especially in alopecia totalis/universalis, showed higher clonality and more expanded CD8+ clones than normal scalp, suggesting antigenic drive. Tofacitinib significantly decreased scalp clonality and the number of expanded CD8+ clones among the top 100 scalp clones. TCR sequences shared between patients were less clear than in mice, possibly partly because of HLA diversity in the patient population. Many expanded lesional clones were found to persist in scalp and blood during tofacitinib treatment, and relapse after treatment cessation may be partly explained by this persistence. Unlike mouse skin, which is dominated by gammadelta T cells, normal human skin has resident alphabeta T cells that are also sequenced, and this complicates analysis of the scalp TCR repertoire.

Preparation of the library involved the immunoSEQ multiplex PCR assay. To provide template for TCR sequencing, every sample had RNA extracted and reverse transcribed into cDNA. SuperScript III was used to make first-strand cDNA, primed with a 2:1 mix of oligo-dT and random hexamers. A synthetic immune receptor repertoire was used to measure amplification bias, and any remaining bias was corrected computationally. On the study's bioinformatics: After raw reads were preprocessed to remove errors, the CDR3 was defined following IMGT conventions as running from the conserved cysteine to phenylalanine. Clonality was computed as 1 minus the Shannon entropy, with the entropy normalized by log2 of the number of productive unique TCRs. CD4 or CD8 identity of scalp clones was inferred by cross-referencing scalp TCRbeta sequences with sorted blood CD4 and CD8 repertoires. TCRdb's version of the immuneACCESS table is confined to in-frame rearrangements and falls short of the full clone set. An unresolved V gene accounts for under half of the shortfall where checked; the remainder is of unknown origin. From that table come the V and J calls and clone size; the DNA was used to work out D and trimming. This sample is represented by some 200,000 clones; about three fifths of them were singletons. Clones ranked in the top ten supply approximately 3.5% of the sample.

About this clone: This clone's antigen is unknown. Qualities for individual bases were not recorded, and no much larger clone is one base off.

At the junction V is shortened by 6 bases and J by 1 base, with 7 bases in between. Its CDR3 holds 12 amino acids, cysteine through phenylalanine. The read is trimmed to its CDR3 DNA, 36 bases read in frame from base 1. From the germline V gene, CDR1 is SNHLY and CDR2 is FYNNEI. Interpreted using the paper, the time point label stands for: about four weeks on oral tofacitinib. The treatment or condition tag for this specimen amounts to: oral pan-JAK inhibitor, 5-10 mg twice daily. From alopecia areata patients, peripheral blood was collected along with lesional scalp punch biopsies. PBMCs were isolated by density centrifugation and stained for CD3, CD4 and CD8, after which CD4+ and CD8+ T cells were sorted on a FACSAria.

Rearrangement joined TRBV2 to TRBJ2-7; no D gene call is confident. Sequencing used CD4+ T cells sorted from blood, obtained at week 4, from a patient treated with tofacitinib. This TCR derives from a human donor with alopecia areata. The DNA sequence is TGTGCCAGCAGGGCAGGATCCTACGAGCAGTACTTC. Its protein product is CASRAGSYEQYF. Beyond the CDR3, the reference TRBV2 and TRBJ2-7 genes provide the residues; the full variable domain reads: EPEVTQTPSHQVTQMGQEVILRCVPISNHLYFYWYRQILGQKVEFLVSFYNNEISEKSEIFDDQFSVERPDGSNFTLKIRSTKLEDSAMYFCASRAGSYEQYFGPGTRLTVT.